The rows below give T cell receptor beta chains drawn from one sample of a study of T cell responses to AZD1222 COVID-19 vaccine. The assay was immunoSEQ multiplex PCR, and TCRdb's table has in-frame clones only and misses some. The profile covers about 180,000 clones, with 70% to 90% appearing a single time and 4.3% taken by the ten largest. The sequences come from peripheral blood, collected 28 days after the second dose of the MenACWY control vaccine. These receptors all stem from an adult who received the MenACWY meningococcal vaccine as a control. The conserved cysteine and the conserved F or W are not part of the CDR3 here. Each record gives: V gene, J gene, CDR3 protein.

TRBV7-9	TRBJ2-1	ASSRLFIGAYNEQF
TRBV18	TRBJ1-2	ASSPEPYGYT
TRBV15	TRBJ1-2	ATSPGTGYGYT
TRBV2	TRBJ1-6	ASHRSRGLYNSPLH
TRBV4-2	TRBJ2-1	ASSPRVDDEQF
TRBV7-9	TRBJ2-7	ASSLTSYEQY
TRBV6-6	TRBJ1-6	ASAESSYNSPLH
TRBV2	TRBJ2-7	ASSERRTGDEQY
TRBV28	TRBJ2-1	ASSIVSGNNEQF
TRBV7-2	TRBJ2-7	ASSLSRYEQY
TRBV9	TRBJ2-7	ASSPSGTGPYEQY
TRBV5-4	TRBJ1-3	ASSLNPSGNTIY
TRBV7-9	TRBJ1-1	ASSFEDNTEAF
TRBV11-3	TRBJ2-7	ASSFAGAHYEQY
TRBV28	TRBJ1-2	ASSPGQGRSSNYGYT
TRBV4-1	TRBJ2-1	ASSQRQVLADSSYNEQF
TRBV5-4	TRBJ1-4	ASSSRGGGEKLF
TRBV21-1	TRBJ1-1	ASRFLGGTYEAF
TRBV18	TRBJ2-5	ASSPPQETQY
TRBV11-3	TRBJ2-1	ASSPGLANYNEQF
TRBV7-9	TRBJ2-1	ASSLSGPLGDEQF
TRBV28	TRBJ2-3	ASSLDTQY
TRBV7-2	TRBJ2-7	ASSAGTSGYEQY
TRBV29-1	TRBJ2-2	SVRLDNTGELF
TRBV5-6	TRBJ2-2	ASSLTRVNTGELF
TRBV2	TRBJ1-2	ASMPGQGNYGYT
TRBV6-5	TRBJ2-3	ASSFEEADTQY
TRBV10-1	TRBJ2-1	ASSLTGVYNEQF
TRBV9	TRBJ2-7	ASSVGDLADHYEQY
TRBV7-8	TRBJ1-1	ASSLGRTQEAF
TRBV11-2	TRBJ2-3	ASSPGQGPSTQY
TRBV7-9	TRBJ2-2	ASSLITGNAGELF
TRBV15	TRBJ2-1	ATSSRLAENYNEQF